The 15 T cell receptor beta chains reported below all come from one sample, sequenced in a study of blood T cell repertoires in COVID-19. Sequencing was performed with immunoSEQ multiplex PCR; in TCRdb, only in-frame clones are kept and a portion is missing. The sample includes about 160,000 clones, about 80% of them seen just once. Sample: peripheral blood. Receptors originate from a woman between 40 and 50 years old with COVID-19, enrolled during active disease.

The CDR3 DNA reads TGTGCCAGCAGCTTGACAGAGAACACTGAAGCTTTCTTT. This codes for CASSLTENTEAFF. This chain links TRBV6-6 with TRBJ1-1; the D gene is possibly TRBD1 (5 bases). The germline V and J ends were trimmed by 6 bases and 1 base, with 9 bases remaining between them. Germline V CDR1 and CDR2: MNHNY, SVGAGI (reference sequence). This CDR3 spans 13 amino acids.

The V call is TRBV7-3, the J call TRBJ1-1; perhaps TRBD1 as D (5 bases). The V end lost 5 bases, the J end lost 2 bases, and 21 bases lay between the germline ends. From germline, CDR1 is SGHTA and CDR2 FQGTGA. CDR3 length equals 17 residues. CDR3 coding DNA: TGTGCCAGCAGCCCCGGGGCAGGGAGGATTAAAAACACTGAAGCTTTCTTT. It codes for CASSPGAGRIKNTEAFF.

V and J are TRBV7-2 and TRBJ2-2; TRBD2 might be the D (6 bases). The germline gives CDR1 SGHTA, CDR2 FQGNSA. V lost 4 bases and J 4 bases, leaving 13 bases between the germline ends. The CDR3 length is 15 residues. This CDR3 is CASSWEDLGTGELFF. CDR3 coding DNA: TGTGCCAGCAGCTGGGAGGATCTTGGCACCGGGGAGCTGTTTTTT.

This clone was counted a single time. V gene TRBV11-2 combines with J gene TRBJ2-2; D gene uncertain. Trimming shortened V by 2 bases and J by 1 base, and 8 bases separated the two germline ends. CDR3 length: 15 amino acids. Germline CDR1 SGHAT, CDR2 FQNNGV. The CDR3 nucleotides are TGTGCCAGCAGCTTAAGACGGGTGAACACCGGGGAGCTGTTTTTT. Translated: CASSLRRVNTGELFF.

The rearrangement joins TRBV4-1 to TRBJ2-3; D unclear. Germline CDR1 reads MGHRA; CDR2 reads YSYEKL. V lost 1 base and J 0 bases, leaving 11 bases between the germline ends. The CDR3 consists of 16 residues. CDR3 residues: CASSQVGGSSTDTQYF. Here the CDR3 DNA reads TGCGCCAGCAGCCAAGTAGGCGGATCTAGCACAGATACGCAGTATTTT.

This clone is deemed medium-sized. The chain couples TRBV6-5 to TRBJ1-2; perhaps TRBD1 as D (6 bases). This CDR3 region has 14 residues. Per the germline V gene, CDR1 is MNHEY and CDR2 is SVGAGI. V was shortened by 5 bases and J by 2 bases, with 12 bases between the two germline ends. The CDR3 is CASSLRDTNYGYTF. The CDR3 DNA reads as TGTGCCAGCAGTCTCCGGGACACGAACTATGGCTACACCTTC.

The chain links TRBV18 to TRBJ1-6; D is undetermined. The germline V gene has CDR1 KGHSH and CDR2 LQKENI. There are 15 residues in the CDR3. Between the trimmed V and J ends, which lost 2 bases and 6 bases, there was a span of 11 bases. CDR3 residues: CASSPGRGLNSPLHF. Written as DNA, the CDR3 is TGTGCCAGCTCACCAGGTAGAGGGCTTAATTCACCCCTCCACTTT. The full variable domain, rest sourced from reference TRBV18 and TRBJ1-6, is NAGVMQNPRHLVRRRGQEARLRCSPMKGHSHVYWYRQLPEEGLKFMVYLQKENIIDESGMPKERFSAEFPKEGPSILRIQQVVRGDSAAYFCASSPGRGLNSPLHFGNGTRLTVT.

This clone was observed a single time. This chain joins TRBV30 and TRBJ2-2; 7 nucleotides match TRBD2. J was trimmed by 0 bases and V by 2 bases; bases with no gene match: 9. This CDR3 region has 17 residues. CDR1 and CDR2 (germline): GTSNPN, SVGIG (reference sequence). The CDR3 nucleotides are TGTGCCTGGAGTCGACTTCCGGGGGGTGCGAACACCGGGGAGCTGTTTTTT. This encodes CAWSRLPGGANTGELFF.

V and J are TRBV3-1 (or the pseudogene TRBV3-2) and TRBJ2-1; the match to TRBD2 covers 10 bases. CDR1 is LGHDT, CDR2 YNNKEL, per germline (reference sequence). V shed 1 base, J shed 10 bases, and the junction held 7 bases outside the gene matches. The CDR3 sequence is 15 residues long. The CDR3 protein is CASSQVLGTSAEQFF. The CDR3 DNA sequence: TGTGCCAGCAGCCAAGTCCTCGGGACTAGCGCCGAGCAGTTCTTC.

The chain combines TRBV9 with TRBJ1-1; perhaps TRBD1 as D (5 bases). Germline lookup yields CDR1 SGDLS and CDR2 YYNGEE. The CDR3 contains 13 residues. The ends were cut back, 4 bases at V and 6 bases at J, with 13 bases in the middle. CDR3 loop: CASSQDPGSEAFF. CDR3 bases: TGTGCCAGCAGCCAAGACCCAGGGTCTGAAGCTTTCTTT.

V gene TRBV15 combines with J gene TRBJ2-1, with 7 bases aligning to TRBD1. Germline CDR1 reads LNHNV; CDR2 reads YYDKDF (reference sequence). J gave up 0 bases and V 6 bases, and 5 bases lay outside the gene matches. This CDR3 contains 15 residues. The CDR3 protein is CATRGTESSYNEQFF. For the CDR3, the DNA is TGTGCCACCAGGGGGACAGAGAGCTCCTACAATGAGCAGTTCTTC.

The rearrangement links TRBV2 to TRBJ2-6; 8 bases are shared with TRBD1. The V segment lost 4 bases and the J segment 1 base; nucleotides outside the gene matches: 12. CDR3 length: 19 amino acids. Germline lookup yields CDR1 SNHLY and CDR2 FYNNEI. CDR3: CASSGLPGQARSGANVLTF. The CDR3 coding sequence is TGTGCCAGCAGTGGACTTCCGGGACAGGCTCGTTCTGGGGCCAACGTCCTGACTTTC.

This clone was seen ten or more times. V is TRBV6-6 and J is TRBJ1-4, with TRBD1 identical over 9 bases. Germline CDR1 reads MNHNY; CDR2 reads SVGAGI (reference sequence). V lost 0 bases and J lost 10; bases outside the gene matches: 9. This CDR3 region has 16 residues. The CDR3 protein is CASSYSPGTGKRKLFF. The DNA of the CDR3 is TGTGCCAGCAGTTACTCCCCCGGGACAGGGAAAAGAAAACTGTTTTTT.

There are a few counts of this clone. The chain joins TRBV28 to TRBJ2-7; TRBD2 agrees at 8 bases. V lost 6 bases to trimming and J lost 2 bases; unmatched junction nucleotides: 9. There are 15 residues in the CDR3. Germline V gives CDR1 MDHEN, CDR2 SYDVKM. The DNA of the CDR3 is TGTGCCAGCAGGGGCAGCGGGAGTTCCCCCTACGAGCAGTACTTC. It is translated as CASRGSGSSPYEQYF.

V gene TRBV5-1 combines with J gene TRBJ2-1; 7 bases agree with TRBD2. Looked up from germline, CDR1 is SGHRS and CDR2 is YFSETQ. V lost 0 bases to trimming and J lost 8 bases; unmatched junction nucleotides: 5. The CDR3 is 14 amino acids. CDR3 in DNA: TGCGCCAGCAGCTTGGGCGGGAGTATTGATGAGCAGTTCTTC. Protein: CASSLGGSIDEQFF.